This TCR beta chain was identified during a study of CD8 T cells in Susac syndrome. Sequencing of TCR beta, carried out with a high-throughput approach, was applied to CD8+ and CD4+ T cells from the blood. TEMRA cells were FACS-enriched, while CD8+ and CD4+ T cells were negatively isolated. Germline V gives CDR1 LNHDA, CDR2 SQIVND (reference sequence). The CDR3 extends over 15 amino acids. Trimming cost V 4 bases and J 3 bases; bases outside gene matches: 6. RNA totalling roughly 0.5 to 1 ug underwent reverse transcription with random hexamers. The CDR3 of TCR beta was amplified by immunoSEQ multiplex PCR across 54 Vbeta and 13 Jbeta. TCRdb independently ran MiXCR on the immunoSEQ multiplex PCR reads; one entry per CDR3 protein. This table has approximately 230,000 distinct CDR3 sequences, 93% appearing once.

V usage is TRBV19 and J usage is TRBJ1-5; 7 bases line up with TRBD1. The TCR comes from a human donor with multiple sclerosis. Material: CD4+ T cells from PBMCs. The DNA for the CDR3 is TGTGCCAGTAGTACCCGGACAGGTCCCAATCAGCCCCAGCATTTT. It is translated as CASSTRTGPNQPQHF.